This T cell receptor (beta chain) was captured by sequencing in a study of regulatory T cells in long-lasting Graves disease. The overall study: Graves' patients, newly diagnosed, had taken antithyroid drugs under 3 months.

Time point given: newly diagnosed GD, antithyroid drugs for less than 3 months. Generation of the TCR library employed RNA extracted from PBMCs. Peripheral blood, around 9 milliliters per patient, was collected in EDTA tubes. This clonotype was seen many times. Its antigen is unidentified. Study-wide points: Persistent disease was characterized by preferential usage of TRBV28, TRBJ1-2 and TRBJ2-5.

Trimming left V 7 bases short and J 6 bases short, with 9 bases between. The CDR3 contains 12 residues. For TCR beta, libraries came from iRepertoire HTBI primers and Arm-PCR of CDR3 regions. Using its own MiXCR run on the multiplex PCR reads, TCRdb lists one record per CDR3 protein. This table holds hundreds of thousands of distinct CDR3 sequences, 15% found once. The sample here was peripheral blood mononuclear cells (PBMCs), taken at new diagnosis, from a patient treated with antithyroid drugs. The chain has TRBV12-3 or TRBV12-4 and TRBJ2-2; D is undetermined. The receptor was derived from a female donor with Graves disease. As DNA, the CDR3 is TGTGCCAGCACCCTAAATGCCGGGGAGCTGTTTTTT. It encodes CASTLNAGELFF.